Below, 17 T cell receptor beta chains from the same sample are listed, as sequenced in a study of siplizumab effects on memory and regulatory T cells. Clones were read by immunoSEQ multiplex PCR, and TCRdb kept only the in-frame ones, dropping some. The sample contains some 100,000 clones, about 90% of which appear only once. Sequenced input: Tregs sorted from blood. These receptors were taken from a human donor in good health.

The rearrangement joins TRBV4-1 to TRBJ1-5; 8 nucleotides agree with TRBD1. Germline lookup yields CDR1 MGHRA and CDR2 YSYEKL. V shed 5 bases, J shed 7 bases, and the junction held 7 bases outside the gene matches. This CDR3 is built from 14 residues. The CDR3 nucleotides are TGCGCCAGCAGCAATGGACAGGGTGGCCAGCCCCAGCATTTT. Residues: CASSNGQGGQPQHF.

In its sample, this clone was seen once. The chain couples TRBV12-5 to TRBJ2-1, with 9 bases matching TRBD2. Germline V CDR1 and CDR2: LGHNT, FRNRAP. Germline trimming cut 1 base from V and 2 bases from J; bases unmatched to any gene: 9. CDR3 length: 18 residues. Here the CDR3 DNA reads TGTGCTAGTGGTTTGGACCCGAAGACTAGCGGTACCTACAATGAGCAGTTCTTC. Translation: CASGLDPKTSGTYNEQFF.

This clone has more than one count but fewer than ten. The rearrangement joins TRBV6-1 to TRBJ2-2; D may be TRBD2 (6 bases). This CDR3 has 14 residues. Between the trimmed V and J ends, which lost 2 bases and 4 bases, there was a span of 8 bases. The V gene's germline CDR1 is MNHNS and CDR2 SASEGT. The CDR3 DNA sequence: TGTGCCAGCAGTGAATTGGGACTCACCGGGGAGCTGTTTTTT. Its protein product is CASSELGLTGELFF.

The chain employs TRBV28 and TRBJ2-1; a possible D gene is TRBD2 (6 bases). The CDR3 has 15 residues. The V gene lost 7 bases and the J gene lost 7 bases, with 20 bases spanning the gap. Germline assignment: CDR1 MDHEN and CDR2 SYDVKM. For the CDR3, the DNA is TGTGCCAGCACCCCATGGGCGGGAAAGTTTAATGAGCAGTTCTTC. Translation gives CASTPWAGKFNEQFF.

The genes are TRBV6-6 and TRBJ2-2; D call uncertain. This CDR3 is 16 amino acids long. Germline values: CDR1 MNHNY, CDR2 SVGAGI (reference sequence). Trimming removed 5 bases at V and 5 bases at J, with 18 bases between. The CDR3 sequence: CASSKQLIGNTGELFF. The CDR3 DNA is TGTGCCAGCAGTAAACAGCTTATAGGGAATACCGGGGAGCTGTTTTTT.

CDR3 nucleotides: TGTGCCAGCAGTGGGGGGACAGGAGTGTCTGGAAACACCATATATTTT. This codes for CASSGGTGVSGNTIYF. The J gene is TRBJ1-3, the V gene TRBV25-1; 8 nucleotides agree with TRBD1. J lost 1 base, V lost 4 bases, and 6 bases had no gene match. CDR1 MGHDK and CDR2 SYGVNS come from the germline V gene. CDR3 length equals 16 residues.

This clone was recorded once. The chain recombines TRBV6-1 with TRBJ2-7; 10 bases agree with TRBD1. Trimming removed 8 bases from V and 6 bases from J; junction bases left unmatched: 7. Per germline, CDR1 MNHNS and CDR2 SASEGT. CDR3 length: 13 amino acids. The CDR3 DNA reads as TGTGCCAGCCAGAGGACAGGGGGTTCCGAGCAGTACTTC. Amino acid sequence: CASQRTGGSEQYF.

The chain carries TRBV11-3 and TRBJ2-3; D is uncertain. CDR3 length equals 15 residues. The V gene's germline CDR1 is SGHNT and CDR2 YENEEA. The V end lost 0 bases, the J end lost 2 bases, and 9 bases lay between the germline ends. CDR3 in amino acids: CASSLEGRPTDTQYF. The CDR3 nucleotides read TGTGCCAGCAGCTTAGAGGGTCGACCCACAGATACGCAGTATTTT.

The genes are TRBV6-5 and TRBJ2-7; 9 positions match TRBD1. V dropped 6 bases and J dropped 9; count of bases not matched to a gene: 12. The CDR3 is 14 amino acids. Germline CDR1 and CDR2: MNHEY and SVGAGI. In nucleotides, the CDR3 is TGTGCCAGCAGCGAAGGGACAGGGCTGGAGAGGCAGTACTTC. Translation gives CASSEGTGLERQYF.

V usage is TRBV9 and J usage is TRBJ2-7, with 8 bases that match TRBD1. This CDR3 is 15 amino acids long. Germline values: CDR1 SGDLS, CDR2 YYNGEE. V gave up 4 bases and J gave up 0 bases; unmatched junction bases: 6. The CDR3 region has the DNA TGTGCCAGCAGCCACCCCGGGACAGGCTCCTACGAGCAGTACTTC. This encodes CASSHPGTGSYEQYF.

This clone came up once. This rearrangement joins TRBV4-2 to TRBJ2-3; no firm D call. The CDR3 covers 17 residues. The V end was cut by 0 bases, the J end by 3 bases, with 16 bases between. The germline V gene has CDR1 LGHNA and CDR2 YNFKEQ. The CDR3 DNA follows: TGTGCCAGCAGCCAAGATTTCGATACGTCTGGGACAGATACGCAGTATTTT. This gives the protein CASSQDFDTSGTDTQYF.

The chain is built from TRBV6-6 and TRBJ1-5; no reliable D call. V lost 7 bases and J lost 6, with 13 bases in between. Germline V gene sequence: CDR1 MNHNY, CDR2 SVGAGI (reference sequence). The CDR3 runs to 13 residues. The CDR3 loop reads CASKPAQFQPQHF. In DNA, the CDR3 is TGTGCCAGCAAACCCGCCCAATTTCAGCCCCAGCATTTT.

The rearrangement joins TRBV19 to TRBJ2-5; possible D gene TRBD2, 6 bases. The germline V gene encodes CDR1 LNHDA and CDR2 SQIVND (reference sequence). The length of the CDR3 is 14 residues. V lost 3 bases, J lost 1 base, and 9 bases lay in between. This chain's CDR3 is CASSMGLFQETQYF. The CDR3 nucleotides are TGTGCCAGTAGTATGGGACTCTTCCAAGAGACCCAGTACTTC.

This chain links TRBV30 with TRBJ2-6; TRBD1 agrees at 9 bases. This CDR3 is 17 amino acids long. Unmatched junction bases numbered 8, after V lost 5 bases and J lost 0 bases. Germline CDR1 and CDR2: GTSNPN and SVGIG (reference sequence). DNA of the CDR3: TGTGCCTGGCAACGGGACAGGGCCATCTCTGGGGCCAACGTCCTGACTTTC. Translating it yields CAWQRDRAISGANVLTF.

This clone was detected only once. CDR3 sequence reads: CATSRAGRSGNYNEQFF. In DNA form, the CDR3 reads TGTGCCACCAGCAGAGCCGGGAGGAGCGGGAACTACAATGAGCAGTTCTTC. This chain links TRBV15 with TRBJ2-1; 7 nucleotides align to TRBD2. Germline V CDR1 and CDR2: LNHNV, YYDKDF (reference sequence). There are 17 residues in the CDR3. The ends lost 1 base at V and 3 bases at J; junction bases unmatched: 9.

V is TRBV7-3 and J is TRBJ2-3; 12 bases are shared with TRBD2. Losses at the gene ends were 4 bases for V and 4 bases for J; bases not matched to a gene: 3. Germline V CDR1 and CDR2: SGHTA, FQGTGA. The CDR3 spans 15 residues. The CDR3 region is CASSSLAGGPDTQYF. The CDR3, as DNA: TGTGCCAGCAGCTCGCTAGCGGGAGGGCCAGATACGCAGTATTTT.

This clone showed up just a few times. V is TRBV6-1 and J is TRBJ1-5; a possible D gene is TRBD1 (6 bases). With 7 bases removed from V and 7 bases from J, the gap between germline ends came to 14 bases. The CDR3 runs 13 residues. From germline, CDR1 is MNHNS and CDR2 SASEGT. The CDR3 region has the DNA TGTGCCAGCATCGGGGGCAGGGAGCAGCCCCAGCATTTT. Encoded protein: CASIGGREQPQHF.